This TCR beta chain is drawn from a study of technical replicates of blood from several donors. The CDR3 spans 14 residues. V lost 0 bases and J lost 1, with 6 bases in between. Germline-derived CDR1 and CDR2 are SGHRS and YFSETQ. This clone was observed a handful of times. Other DNA sequences of this sample code for an identical CDR3. Method: immunoSEQ multiplex PCR; TCRdb's copy keeps in-frame clones and lacks some. The sample holds 65,000 to 85,000 clones, approximately 94% seen once. The chain recombines TRBV5-1 with TRBJ2-3; D is unclear. Sequencing was carried out using T cells isolated from PBMCs. The clonotype was recovered from a human donor in good health. The CDR3, as DNA: TGCGCCAGCAGCTTGGGGCCAGGCACAGATACGCAGTATTTT. Translating it yields CASSLGPGTDTQYF.